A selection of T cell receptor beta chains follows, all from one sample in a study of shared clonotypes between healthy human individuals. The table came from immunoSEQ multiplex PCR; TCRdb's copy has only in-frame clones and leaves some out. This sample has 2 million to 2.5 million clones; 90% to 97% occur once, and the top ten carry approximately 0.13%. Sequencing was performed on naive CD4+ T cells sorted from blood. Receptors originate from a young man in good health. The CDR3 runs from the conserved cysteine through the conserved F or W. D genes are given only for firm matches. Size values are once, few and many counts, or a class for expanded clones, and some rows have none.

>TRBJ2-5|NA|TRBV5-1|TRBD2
CASSLGTSGLQETQYF
TGCGCCAGCAGCTTGGGGACTAGCGGGCTACAAGAGACCCAGTACTTC
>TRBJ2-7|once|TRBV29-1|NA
CSVEGSSYEQYF
TGCAGCGTTGAGGGCAGTTCCTACGAGCAGTACTTC
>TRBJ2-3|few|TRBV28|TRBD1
CASSDTGGPPDTQYF
TGTGCCAGCAGCGACACAGGGGGTCCTCCAGATACGCAGTATTTT
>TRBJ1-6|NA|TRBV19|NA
CASRKSYNSPLHF
TGTGCCAGTAGAAAAAGTTATAATTCACCCCTCCACTTT
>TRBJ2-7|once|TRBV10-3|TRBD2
CAISASGGPDEQYF
TGTGCCATCAGTGCTAGCGGGGGCCCAGACGAGCAGTACTTC
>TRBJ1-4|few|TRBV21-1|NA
CAGRQGLNEKLFF
TGTGCCGGCCGACAGGGCCTTAATGAAAAACTGTTTTTT
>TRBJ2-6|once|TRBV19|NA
CASRVQGSGANVLTF
TGTGCCAGCCGCGTACAAGGCTCTGGGGCCAACGTCCTGACTTTC
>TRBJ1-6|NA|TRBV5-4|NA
CASSLGGSYNSPLHF
TGTGCCAGCAGCTTGGGAGGATCCTATAATTCACCCCTCCACTTT
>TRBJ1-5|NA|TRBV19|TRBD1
CASSIGTGGNQPQHF
TGTGCCAGTAGTATCGGAACAGGGGGCAACCAGCCCCAGCATTTT
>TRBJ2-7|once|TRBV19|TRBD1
CASSTPQGGKYEQYF
TGTGCCAGTAGTACCCCACAGGGGGGCAAGTACGAGCAGTACTTC
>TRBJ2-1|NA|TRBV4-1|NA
CASSQVGGNEQFF
TGCGCCAGCAGCCAAGTCGGTGGCAATGAGCAGTTCTTC
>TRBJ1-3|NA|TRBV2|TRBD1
CASSEVTGSSGNTIYF
TGTGCCAGCAGTGAAGTGACAGGGAGCTCTGGAAACACCATATATTTT
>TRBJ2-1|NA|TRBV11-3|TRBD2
CASSLGRGVHNEQFF
TGTGCCAGCAGCTTAGGCCGGGGGGTTCACAATGAGCAGTTCTTC
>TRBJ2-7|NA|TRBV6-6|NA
CASSYTVIQQYF
TGTGCCAGCAGTTATACGGTTATTCAGCAGTACTTC
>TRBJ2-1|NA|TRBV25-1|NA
CASSRDSRNNEQFF
TGTGCCAGCTCCCGAGACAGCCGGAACAATGAGCAGTTCTTC
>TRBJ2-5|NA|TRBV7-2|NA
CASSLEKGRQQETQYF
TGTGCCAGCAGCTTAGAAAAGGGTAGACAGCAAGAGACCCAGTACTTC
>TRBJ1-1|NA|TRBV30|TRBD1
CAWSVLDRGLTEAFF
TGTGCCTGGAGTGTTTTGGACAGGGGGCTTACTGAAGCTTTCTTT
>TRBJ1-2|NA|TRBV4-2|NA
CASSQDRDTSFYTF
TGTGCCAGCAGCCAAGATCGGGACACCTCCTTCTACACCTTC
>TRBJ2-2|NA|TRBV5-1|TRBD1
CASSLEGASGKIGELFF
TGCGCCAGCAGCTTGGAGGGGGCGTCGGGAAAAATCGGGGAGCTGTTTTTT
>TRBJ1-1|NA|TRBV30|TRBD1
CAWSTGDTEAFF
TGTGCCTGGTCGACAGGGGATACTGAAGCTTTCTTT
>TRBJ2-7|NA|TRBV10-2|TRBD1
CAATKTGASEQYF
TGCGCCGCAACCAAGACAGGGGCTAGCGAGCAGTACTTC
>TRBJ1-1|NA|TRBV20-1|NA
CSARGQTEAFF
TGCAGTGCTAGAGGACAGACTGAAGCTTTCTTT
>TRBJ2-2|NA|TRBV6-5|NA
CASSYSKPANGGELFF
TGTGCCAGCAGTTACTCGAAACCCGCTAATGGCGGGGAGCTGTTTTTT
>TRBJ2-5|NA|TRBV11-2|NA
CASSLDRGSTQYF
TGTGCCAGCAGCTTAGATCGAGGTTCGACCCAGTACTTC
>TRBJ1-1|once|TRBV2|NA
CASRKPGPNTEAFF
TGTGCCAGTCGAAAGCCCGGGCCGAACACTGAAGCTTTCTTT
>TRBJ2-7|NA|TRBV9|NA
CASPWGPEQYF
TGTGCCAGCCCCTGGGGTCCCGAGCAGTACTTC
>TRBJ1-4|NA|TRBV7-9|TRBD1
CASRGQGFEKLFF
TGTGCCAGCAGGGGACAGGGATTTGAAAAACTGTTTTTT
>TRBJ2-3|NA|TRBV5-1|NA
CASSLGVLDSTDTQYF
TGCGCCAGCAGCTTGGGGGTTTTAGATAGCACAGATACGCAGTATTTT
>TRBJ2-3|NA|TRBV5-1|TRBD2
CASSGGRATDTQYF
TGCGCCAGCAGCGGAGGGAGGGCCACAGATACGCAGTATTTT
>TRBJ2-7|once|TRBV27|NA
CASSSGTTYEQYF
TGTGCCAGCAGTTCCGGGACCACCTACGAGCAGTACTTC
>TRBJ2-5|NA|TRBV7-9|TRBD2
CASSPGTTFQETQYF
TGTGCCAGCAGCCCAGGGACTACCTTCCAAGAGACCCAGTACTTC
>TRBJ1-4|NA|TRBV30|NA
CAWAGVGAGTNEKLFF
TGTGCCTGGGCCGGAGTGGGGGCAGGTACTAATGAAAAACTGTTTTTT
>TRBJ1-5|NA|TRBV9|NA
CASSKRGELNQPQHF
TGTGCCAGCAGCAAGAGGGGGGAGCTCAATCAGCCCCAGCATTTT
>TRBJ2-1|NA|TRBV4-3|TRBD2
CASSRGRLAGVSSSYNEQFF
TGCGCCAGCAGCCGCGGGAGACTAGCGGGAGTCTCAAGCTCCTACAATGAGCAGTTCTTC
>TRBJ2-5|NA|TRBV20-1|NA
CSGRSGETQYF
TGCAGTGGACGGTCGGGGGAGACCCAGTACTTC
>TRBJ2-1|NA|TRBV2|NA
CASSRLTTFANEQFF
TGTGCCAGCAGTCGTCTAACCACCTTTGCCAATGAGCAGTTCTTC
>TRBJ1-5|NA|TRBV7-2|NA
CASSFVGGDGNQPQHF
TGTGCCAGCAGCTTTGTGGGGGGTGATGGCAATCAGCCCCAGCATTTT
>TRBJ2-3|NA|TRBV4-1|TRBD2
CASSQTRRQRGATDTQYF
TGCGCCAGCAGCCAAACGCGGCGCCAGCGGGGGGCCACAGATACGCAGTATTTT
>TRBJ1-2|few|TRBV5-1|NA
CASSPSDSAAYGYTF
TGCGCCAGCAGCCCGTCGGACAGTGCGGCCTATGGCTACACCTTC
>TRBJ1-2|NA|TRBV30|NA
CAWTTANYGYTF
TGTGCCTGGACAACAGCTAACTATGGCTACACCTTC
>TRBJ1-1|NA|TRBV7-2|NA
CASSLGTMNTEAFF
TGTGCCAGCAGCTTGGGGACGATGAACACTGAAGCTTTCTTT
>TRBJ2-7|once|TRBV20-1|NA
CSAWGGEQYF
TGCAGTGCGTGGGGTGGCGAGCAGTACTTC
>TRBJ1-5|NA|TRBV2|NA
CASTPGGGNQPQHF
TGTGCCAGCACCCCGGGGGGTGGCAATCAGCCCCAGCATTTT
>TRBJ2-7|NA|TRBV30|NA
CAWSGGGYEQYF
TGTGCCTGGAGCGGGGGCGGGTACGAGCAGTACTTC
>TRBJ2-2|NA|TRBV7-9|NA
CASSLMGFAGELFF
TGTGCCAGCAGCTTGATGGGGTTTGCCGGGGAGCTGTTTTTT
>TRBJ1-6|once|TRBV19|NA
CASSNTGSVNSPLHF
TGTGCCAGTAGCAACACCGGGTCGGTCAATTCACCCCTCCACTTT
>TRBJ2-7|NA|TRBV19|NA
CASSVNFGYEQYF
TGTGCCAGTAGTGTTAACTTCGGCTACGAGCAGTACTTC
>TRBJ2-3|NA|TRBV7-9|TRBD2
CASSPGLAAGTDTQYF
TGTGCCAGCAGCCCTGGACTAGCGGCGGGCACAGATACGCAGTATTTT
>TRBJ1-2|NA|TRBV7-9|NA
CASSPGAGMGYTF
TGTGCCAGCAGTCCCGGGGCGGGGATGGGCTACACCTTC
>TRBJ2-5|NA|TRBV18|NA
CASSPPVDQETQYF
TGTGCCAGCTCACCACCCGTGGACCAAGAGACCCAGTACTTC
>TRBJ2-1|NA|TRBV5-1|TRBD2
CASSPRRPGQSGTSGYNEQFF
TGCGCCAGCAGTCCCAGACGCCCGGGACAGTCCGGGACTAGCGGTTACAATGAGCAGTTCTTC
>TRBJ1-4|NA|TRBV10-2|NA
CASSEMGRGSNEKLFF
TGCGCCAGCAGTGAGATGGGTAGGGGGTCTAATGAAAAACTGTTTTTT
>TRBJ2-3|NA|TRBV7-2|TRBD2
CASSLFFLAGGPKDTQYF
TGTGCCAGCAGCTTATTCTTTCTAGCGGGAGGGCCAAAAGATACGCAGTATTTT
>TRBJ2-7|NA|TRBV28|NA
CASSFRPQKPSYEQYF
TGTGCCAGCAGTTTTCGGCCACAGAAACCCTCCTACGAGCAGTACTTC
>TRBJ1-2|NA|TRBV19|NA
CASTQKQTNYGYTF
TGTGCCAGTACCCAGAAACAAACCAACTATGGCTACACCTTC
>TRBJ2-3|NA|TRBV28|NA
CASPPGGAGTDTQYF
TGTGCCAGCCCTCCAGGAGGCGCAGGGACAGATACGCAGTATTTT
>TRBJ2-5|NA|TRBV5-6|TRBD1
CASSPGGETQYF
TGTGCCAGTAGTCCAGGGGGAGAGACCCAGTACTTC
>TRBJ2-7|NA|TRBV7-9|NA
CAYDRARGEQYF
TGTGCCTATGACAGAGCTCGTGGCGAGCAGTACTTC
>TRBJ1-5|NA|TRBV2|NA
CASSVAPTGTQHF
TGTGCCAGCAGTGTGGCCCCAACAGGGACTCAGCATTTT
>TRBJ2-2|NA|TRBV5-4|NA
CASSLASGELFF
TGTGCCAGCAGCTTGGCCAGCGGGGAGCTGTTTTTT